This T cell receptor (beta chain) was recorded in a study of T cells in narcolepsy. The overall study: Donors had narcolepsy type 1 or type 2, or were healthy controls.

The CDR3 consists of 17 residues. The germline V and J ends were trimmed by 2 bases and 0 bases, with 14 bases remaining between them. CDR1 is MNHNS and CDR2 is SASEGT in the germline V gene. A single count supports this clone. Its antigen is not known. TCRdb keeps only in-frame clones here, not all; method: immunoSEQ multiplex PCR. The table has approximately 23,000 clones, 65% to 90% seen once. Study observations and caveats: Reportedly, autoreactive clonotypes were serially detected in patients' blood but not controls'.

Sample: memory (CD45RA-) CD4+ T cells from blood. The chain uses TRBV6-1 and TRBJ1-5; D remains ambiguous. This clonotype originated in a human donor in good health. CDR3 DNA: TGTGCCAGCAGTGAAAGGTTCGAGTTTTATAGCAATCAGCCCCAGCATTTT. It encodes CASSERFEFYSNQPQHF.